This note documents a single T cell receptor beta chain sequence. Its antigen is unknown. Unique molecular identifiers tagged the TCRbeta library. TCRdb re-called the PCR reads through MiXCR, storing one row per CDR3 protein. The sample shows hundreds of thousands of distinct CDR3 sequences, 16% of them seen only once. The data derive from a study of T-cell reconstitution after alpha-beta-depleted transplantation in children. Study-level results: There were reportedly several hundred expanded graft clones from which alpha-beta T cells came about two months after transplant.

Germline CDR1 is SEHNR and CDR2 is FQNEAQ (reference sequence). The germline V and J ends were trimmed by 1 base and 8 bases, with 23 bases remaining between them. The CDR3 sequence is 17 residues long. Sequencing was performed on PBMCs, mostly from graft donor cells, taken 360 days after TCRalphabeta/CD19-depleted stem cell transplant. The rearrangement uses TRBV7-9 and TRBJ1-2, with D uncertain. The sequence derives from a male patient aged 2 to 9 who had a stem cell transplant for acute lymphoblastic leukemia, so the T cells may come from the graft donor. The CDR3 reads CASSLEAVITTKWGYTF. In DNA form, the CDR3 reads TGTGCCAGCAGCTTAGAGGCCGTAATTACCACCAAATGGGGCTACACCTTC. Filled out from reference TRBV7-9 and TRBJ1-2, the complete variable domain reads DTGVSQNPRHKITKRGQNVTFRCDPISEHNRLYWYRQTLGQGPEFLTYFQNEAQLEKSRLLSDRFSAERPKGSFSTLEIQRTEQGDSAMYLCASSLEAVITTKWGYTFGSGTRLTVV.